A selection of T cell receptor beta chains follows, all from one sample in a study of OX40 agonist ivuxolimab in advanced cancers. Profiling relied on immunoSEQ multiplex PCR, and the TCRdb table lists in-frame clones only, not all of them. The table shows under 40,000 clones, with approximately 80% occurring only once. Source: CD4+ or CD8+ T cells sorted from blood, taken in a trial of the OX40 agonist ivuxolimab. The receptor set was obtained from an adult with an advanced solid tumor such as melanoma, head and neck, liver or kidney cancer. Both conserved end residues are part of each CDR3. The D gene is left open where the match is weak. Part of the rows lack a size; the others show once, few, many or a class for expanded clones.

TRBJ1-1	-	-	TRBV9	TGTGCCAGCAGCGGAGGAACTGGCACTGAAGCTTTCTTT	CASSGGTGTEAFF
TRBJ1-2	TRBD1	medium-sized	TRBV10-3	TGTGCCATCAGTACCGGACAGGGCGAAGGCTACACCTTC	CAISTGQGEGYTF
TRBJ1-2	-	once	TRBV28	TGTGCCAGCAGTCCAGGGCGGGTCTATGGCTACACCTTC	CASSPGRVYGYTF
TRBJ2-7	-	once	TRBV6-4	TGTGCCAGCAGTGGCCTCCCAGTTTCTGCCCACGAGCAGTACTTC	CASSGLPVSAHEQYF
TRBJ2-3	TRBD2	-	TRBV7-9	TGTGCCAGCAGCTTATCGGGACTAGCGGGGGGGCCCGATACGCAGTATTTT	CASSLSGLAGGPDTQYF
TRBJ1-4	-	-	TRBV6-6	TGTGCCAGCAGTTCCCCCAATGAAAAACTGTTTTTT	CASSSPNEKLFF
TRBJ1-5	-	-	TRBV19	TGTGCCAGTAGTTCATGGACAGACTCTAGCAATCAGCCCCAGCATTTT	CASSSWTDSSNQPQHF
TRBJ2-7	-	-	TRBV6-1	TGTGCCAGCAGTGGTTTTGTACACTACGAGCAGTACTTC	CASSGFVHYEQYF
TRBJ2-7	-	-	TRBV6-5	TGTGCCACCCGGGGGGCGAGTGAGCAGTACTTC	CATRGASEQYF
TRBJ2-3	-	-	TRBV5-1	TGCGCCAGCAGGAGGGCAGGGGGCACAGATACGCAGTATTTT	CASRRAGGTDTQYF
TRBJ2-1	-	-	TRBV6-6	TGTGCCAGCTGGACGGGGGCGAACTACAATGAGCAGTTCTTC	CASWTGANYNEQFF
TRBJ2-3	TRBD2	once	TRBV9	TGTGCCAGCAGCGCCTCACTAGCGGGGCCTGGCCTGGGCACAGATACGCAGTATTTT	CASSASLAGPGLGTDTQYF
TRBJ1-5	-	-	TRBV5-8	TGTGCCAGCAGCAGGGAGTGGGATCAGCCCCAGCATTTT	CASSREWDQPQHF
TRBJ1-1	TRBD1	-	TRBV7-9	TGTGCCAGCAGCCTCCCGGACAGGCCTAACACTGAAGCTTTCTTT	CASSLPDRPNTEAFF
TRBJ2-2	-	-	TRBV6-6	TGTGCCAGCAGTTACCTACGTCGGACAAACACCGGGGAGCTGTTTTTT	CASSYLRRTNTGELFF